This entry lists 28 T cell receptor beta chains sequenced from one sample in a study of blood T cell repertoires in COVID-19. Libraries were prepared by immunoSEQ multiplex PCR; TCRdb keeps only in-frame clonotypes and omits some of them. The sample records some 220,000 clones, around 84% being singletons. Sequencing used peripheral blood. The source is a woman older than 75 with active or convalescent COVID-19.

The V call is TRBV5-1, the J call TRBJ2-1, with 8 bases lining up with TRBD1. J was trimmed by 7 bases and V by 1 base; bases with no gene match: 4. This CDR3 has 14 residues. Per germline, CDR1 SGHRS and CDR2 YFSETQ. CDR3 nucleotides: TGCGCCAGCAGCTTGTGGGGACAGGAGAATGAGCAGTTCTTC. This translates into CASSLWGQENEQFF.

The genes are TRBV5-8 and TRBJ2-5; 7 nucleotides agree with TRBD1. Per germline, CDR1 SGHTS and CDR2 YDEGEE. Unmatched junction bases numbered 6, after V lost 6 bases and J lost 4 bases. The CDR3 is 13 residues long. DNA for the CDR3: TGTGCCAGCATCCTGACAGGGACAGAGACCCAGTACTTC. Translation gives CASILTGTETQYF.

The V and J genes are TRBV9 and TRBJ2-2; maybe TRBD2 (5 bases). V lost 2 bases and J 8 bases, leaving 28 bases between the germline ends. Looked up from germline, CDR1 is SGDLS and CDR2 is YYNGEE. The CDR3 extends over 19 amino acids. CDR3 in DNA: TGTGCCAGCAGCGTGGGAGTGGCCGGTCGGCCCCCTTTGCGTGGGGAGCTGTTTTTT. Amino acid sequence: CASSVGVAGRPPLRGELFF.

V is TRBV5-1 and J is TRBJ2-2; 8 bases agree with TRBD1. V gave up 9 bases and J gave up 0 bases; unmatched junction bases: 4. The CDR3 has 14 residues. The germline CDR1 and CDR2 sequences are SGHRS and YFSETQ. This CDR3 is CATSGQANTGELFF. The CDR3 DNA sequence: TGCGCCACCTCGGGACAGGCGAACACCGGGGAGCTGTTTTTT.

The chain employs TRBV4-2 and TRBJ1-1; TRBD1 is a possible D gene (5 bases). CDR1 and CDR2 (germline): LGHNA, YNFKEQ. This CDR3 spans 16 amino acids. Trimming took 1 base from V and 1 from J, leaving 13 bases between them. CDR3 sequence reads: CASSQVPGAGNTEAFF. CDR3 DNA: TGTGCCAGCAGCCAAGTCCCTGGGGCAGGGAACACTGAAGCTTTCTTT.

This clone showed up just a few times. J is TRBJ1-5 and V is TRBV4-3; 7 bases match TRBD1. Germline CDR1 reads LGHNA; CDR2 reads YSLEER. This CDR3 comprises 13 residues. After removal of 4 bases from V and 6 bases from J, the junction contained 3 bases not matched to a gene. CDR3 in amino acids: CASSPDRVQPQHF. The CDR3 nucleotides read TGCGCCAGCAGCCCCGACAGGGTTCAGCCCCAGCATTTT.

This chain joins TRBV5-1 and TRBJ1-3, with D unclear. The CDR3 runs 16 residues. Trimming removed 0 bases at V and 0 bases at J, with 10 bases between. In germline, CDR1 is SGHRS, CDR2 YFSETQ. The CDR3: CASSLGGGISGNTIYF. The CDR3 bases are TGCGCCAGCAGCTTGGGAGGCGGGATCTCTGGAAACACCATATATTTT.

The chain combines TRBV7-3 with TRBJ1-1; the D is unclear. The length of the CDR3 is 13 residues. The germline gives CDR1 SGHTA, CDR2 FQGTGA. V lost 2 bases and J lost 7, with 11 bases in between. CDR3 sequence (DNA): TGTGCCAGCAGCTTAGTAGGAGGGCGTGAAGCTTTCTTT. Translation gives CASSLVGGREAFF.

V gene TRBV4-3 combines with J gene TRBJ1-2, with D possibly matching TRBD1 (5 bases). V gave up 4 bases and J gave up 8 bases, with 14 bases separating them. Germline CDR1 LGHNA, CDR2 YSLEER. This CDR3 has 13 residues. Written as DNA, the CDR3 is TGCGCCAGCAGCCTGGGGGAGGGGCGCGGCTACACCTTC. It is translated as CASSLGEGRGYTF.

The chain joins TRBV6-5 to TRBJ2-5; D gene uncertain. This CDR3 comprises 14 residues. Per the germline V gene, CDR1 is MNHEY and CDR2 is SVGAGI. V was trimmed by 6 bases and J by 7 bases, leaving 18 bases between them. The CDR3 loop reads CASSLGFGLGTQYF. Written as DNA, the CDR3 is TGTGCCAGCAGCCTCGGTTTCGGTCTCGGGACCCAGTACTTC.

On this clone itself: Other DNA sequences in the same sample also yield this CDR3. The gene calls are TRBV2 and TRBJ2-7; a weak D match, TRBD1 (5 bases). The CDR3 is made up of 15 amino acids. The germline V gene encodes CDR1 SNHLY and CDR2 FYNNEI. V lost 1 base, J lost 2 bases, and 12 bases lay in between. CDR3 bases: TGTGCCAGCAGTGAAGGACAGTCCCCAACCTACGAGCAGTACTTC. It encodes CASSEGQSPTYEQYF.

For the CDR3, the DNA is TGCGCCAGCAGCTTGGAAGGGAGGGGAGGATCAGATACGCAGTATTTT. Its translation: CASSLEGRGGSDTQYF. The chain carries TRBV5-1 and TRBJ2-3, with 7 bases identical to TRBD2. The germline gives CDR1 SGHRS, CDR2 YFSETQ. CDR3 length equals 16 residues. V was pared by 0 bases and J by 4 bases, with 8 bases of the junction left unmatched.

This chain connects TRBV9 to TRBJ2-1, with D possibly matching TRBD2 (5 bases). In germline, CDR1 is SGDLS, CDR2 YYNGEE. The length of the CDR3 is 13 residues. V dropped 3 bases and J dropped 2 bases, with 6 bases sitting between them. Here the CDR3 DNA reads TGTGCCAGCAGCGGGACTCCCTACAATGAGCAGTTCTTC. This codes for CASSGTPYNEQFF.

The J gene is TRBJ1-5, the V gene TRBV7-9; 10 bases are shared with TRBD1. The CDR3 has 15 amino acids. Germline-derived CDR1 and CDR2 are SEHNR and FQNEAQ (reference sequence). Germline trimming cut 2 bases from V and 7 bases from J; bases unmatched to any gene: 5. CDR3 coding DNA: TGTGCCAGCAGCTTAACAGGGGGACAGGGGCAGCCCCAGCATTTT. It yields the protein CASSLTGGQGQPQHF.

This clone occurred once. The chain employs TRBV19 and TRBJ1-3; D gene ambiguous. Germline CDR1 is LNHDA and CDR2 is SQIVND (reference sequence). The V end was cut by 6 bases, the J end by 5 bases, with 8 bases between. CDR3 length equals 12 residues. The CDR3 sequence: CASSPGRNTIYF. Written as DNA, the CDR3 is TGTGCCAGTAGCCCGGGGAGAAACACCATATATTTT.

The chain uses TRBV2 and TRBJ2-7; D is possibly TRBD2 (5 bases). The CDR3 sequence is 12 residues long. Trimming pared 9 bases from V and 0 bases from J, leaving 9 bases between. Germline assignment: CDR1 SNHLY and CDR2 FYNNEI. The CDR3 DNA is TGTGCCAGTTCGGGGAGCTCCTACGAGCAGTACTTC. Protein sequence: CASSGSSYEQYF.

V is TRBV7-3 and J is TRBJ2-2, with 8 bases that match TRBD2. CDR1 and CDR2 (germline): SGHTA, FQGTGA. The V and J ends lost 5 bases and 6 bases, in that order; junction bases with no gene match: 5. The CDR3 runs 14 residues. CDR3 sequence: CASSPRLASGELFF. CDR3 bases: TGTGCCAGCAGCCCGCGACTAGCGTCCGGGGAGCTGTTTTTT.

The chain has TRBV7-3 and TRBJ2-1, with a tentative D call TRBD1 (5 bases). Looked up from germline, CDR1 is SGHTA and CDR2 is FQGTGA. The CDR3 totals 16 residues. With 3 bases removed from V and 0 bases from J, the gap between germline ends came to 12 bases. CDR3 amino acids: CASSFQGPSSYNEQFF. The CDR3 coding sequence is TGTGCCAGCAGCTTCCAGGGCCCGAGCTCCTACAATGAGCAGTTCTTC.

The chain links TRBV19 to TRBJ1-1; 8 bases are shared with TRBD1. The length of the CDR3 is 12 residues. In germline, CDR1 is LNHDA, CDR2 SQIVND (reference sequence). V was clipped by 6 bases and J by 3 bases; unmatched bases: 0. The CDR3 protein is CASRDRDTEAFF. CDR3 sequence (DNA): TGTGCCAGTAGGGACAGGGACACTGAAGCTTTCTTT. Full variable domain (remainder filled in from reference TRBV19 and TRBJ1-1): DGGITQSPKYLFRKEGQNVTLSCEQNLNHDAMYWYRQDPGQGLRLIYYSQIVNDFQKGDIAEGYSVSREKKESFPLTVTSAQKNPTAFYLCASRDRDTEAFFGQGTRLTVV.

The V and J genes are TRBV11-3 and TRBJ2-1; TRBD1 agrees at 7 bases. Germline assignment: CDR1 SGHNT and CDR2 YENEEA. V trimming: 5 bases; J trimming: 3 bases; junction bases outside the gene matches: 4. The CDR3 sequence is 14 residues long. CDR3 bases: TGTGCCAGCAGCCCCCGGGACAGCTACAATGAGCAGTTCTTC. Amino acid sequence: CASSPRDSYNEQFF.

The chain carries TRBV27 and TRBJ2-1, with 10 nucleotides matching TRBD2. Trimming at V came to 2 bases and at J to 8 bases, leaving 15 bases not matched to a gene. CDR1 is MNHEY, CDR2 SMNVEV, per germline (reference sequence). CDR3 length equals 18 residues. In nucleotides, the CDR3 is TGTGCCAGCAGTTTACGCGGAAGTCAGCGGGGGGGCCTCGATGAGCAGTTCTTC. Its protein is CASSLRGSQRGGLDEQFF.

This clone was seen once. CDR3 nucleotides: TGTGCCAGCACCCCGGACAAGAACACTGAAGCTTTCTTT. This translates into CASTPDKNTEAFF. The rearrangement links TRBV12-3 or TRBV12-4 to TRBJ1-1; a weak D match, TRBD1 (5 bases). V lost 7 bases, J lost 1 base, and 10 bases lay in between. The CDR3 runs to 13 residues.

In this sample, this clone turned up once. The chain carries TRBV11-3 and TRBJ2-3; TRBD2 agrees at 8 bases. J was trimmed by 2 bases and V by 5 bases; bases with no gene match: 18. Germline V lookup: CDR1 SGHNT, CDR2 YENEEA. The CDR3 spans 19 residues. CDR3 amino acids: CASSPGTRSLLSLTDTQYF. The CDR3 DNA follows: TGTGCCAGCAGCCCTGGGACTAGATCCCTCCTTTCCCTCACAGATACGCAGTATTTT.

The rearrangement links TRBV20-1 to TRBJ2-5; TRBD1 might be the D (6 bases). Germline lookup yields CDR1 DFQATT and CDR2 SNEGSKA (reference sequence). V lost 3 bases to trimming and J lost 9 bases, with 14 bases between them. The CDR3 is made up of 12 amino acids. CDR3 DNA sequence: TGCAGTGCTAGTCCGACAGGTCGGGCCCAGTACTTC. Its translation is CSASPTGRAQYF.

This clone showed up just a few times. This CDR3 reads CASSIPTGGLSTDTQYF. The CDR3 DNA sequence: TGTGCCAGCAGCATACCAACAGGGGGCCTCAGCACAGATACGCAGTATTTT. The rearrangement uses TRBV3-1 (or the pseudogene TRBV3-2) and TRBJ2-3; TRBD1 agrees at 9 bases. The ends lost 5 bases at V and 0 bases at J; junction bases unmatched: 9. Germline assignment: CDR1 LGHDT and CDR2 YNNKEL (reference sequence). CDR3 length: 17 residues.

The V call is TRBV28, the J call TRBJ1-1, with 8 bases fitting TRBD1. Germline CDR1 MDHEN, CDR2 SYDVKM. With 8 bases clipped from V and 4 bases from J, the junction kept 9 bases outside the gene matches. The CDR3 extends over 14 amino acids. Here the CDR3 reads CASLSGGAGTEAFF. CDR3 nucleotide sequence: TGTGCCAGCCTATCAGGGGGCGCGGGCACTGAAGCTTTCTTT.

This rearrangement joins TRBV4-3 to TRBJ1-2; D might be TRBD1 (6 bases). V was clipped by 0 bases and J by 3 bases, with 11 bases between them. Germline CDR1 reads LGHNA; CDR2 reads YSLEER. CDR3 length: 15 amino acids. CDR3 DNA sequence: TGCGCCAGCAGCCAAGATAACAGGGCGGACTATGGCTACACCTTC. This encodes CASSQDNRADYGYTF.

The table lists this clone with a count of one. J is TRBJ1-5 and V is TRBV5-1; the D gene is possibly TRBD1 (5 bases). The germline V gene encodes CDR1 SGHRS and CDR2 YFSETQ. The CDR3 covers 15 residues. V was trimmed by 5 bases and J by 3 bases, leaving 15 bases between them. CDR3 residues: CASRPNPGDNQPQHF. The DNA for the CDR3 is TGCGCCAGCAGACCCAATCCGGGGGACAATCAGCCCCAGCATTTT.